This TCR beta chain originates from a study of T cells after yellow fever vaccination. The table lists this clonotype with a few counts. Antigen: not known. The study, taken as a whole, reports: Post-booster repertoires contained most primary-vaccination clones again (roughly 95% CD4, roughly 91% CD8). A small share of clonotypes appeared in both CD4 and CD8 compartments.

Germline V gene lookup returns CDR1 SGHRS and CDR2 YFSETQ. The CDR3 loop spans 15 amino acids. The V end lost 1 base, the J end lost 6 bases, and 14 bases lay between the germline ends. The TCR cDNA carried a universal primer site and UMIs from 5'RACE template switching. TCRdb reprocessed the 5' RACE reads via MiXCR and lists one record per CDR3 protein. The repertoire holds roughly 300,000 distinct CDR3 sequences, with 7% to 9% as singletons. This TCR came from a young man who received the YFV17D yellow fever vaccine. Material: PBMCs, obtained approximately 40 days after the first yellow fever vaccination. The chain combines TRBV5-1 with TRBJ2-1, with D unresolved. The CDR3 nucleotides read TGCGCCAGCAGCTTGTCAGACTTCGCGGCCAATGAGCAGTTCTTC. Protein: CASSLSDFAANEQFF.